A selection of T cell receptor beta chains follows, all from one sample in a study of T-cell reconstitution after alpha-beta-depleted transplantation in children. TCRdb reprocessed the PCR reads with MiXCR, giving one entry per CDR3 protein. The repertoire consists of tens of thousands of distinct CDR3 sequences, with 5.8% occurring once and the leading ten covering about 30%. This material consisted of PBMCs, mostly from graft donor cells, taken 60 days after TCRalphabeta/CD19-depleted stem cell transplant. All receptors derive from a female patient between 2 and 15 years old who had a stem cell transplant for aplastic anemia, so the T cells may come from the graft donor. Each CDR3 is given without its conserved first and last residue. Each record gives: V gene, clone size, CDR3 protein. Expanded clones get a size class; other rows say once, few or many, or leave the size out.

TRBV20-1 | many | SAHPQGTNQPQH
TRBV4-2 | - | ASSQDWTSEPYEQY
TRBV28 | many | ASSFAAGPVSEQY
TRBV28 | many | ASSFHRARRRGSFYEQY
TRBV20-1 | many | SARGDRDTYNSPLH
TRBV30 | many | AWSSMRDRGKVEQF
TRBV7-2 | many | ASSLDFTSNEKLF
TRBV9 | few | ASSVEPGTDTQY
TRBV3-1 | few | ASSRPQAGANTIY
TRBV27 | many | ASSFSPGGGETQY
TRBV10-3 | many | AISDFQETQY
TRBV20-1 | many | SASLKYKEQF
TRBV5-4 | - | ASSLPQAGDTQY
TRBV4-2 | many | ASSQGGQGLHSSYNEQF
TRBV5-1 | - | ASSVAGGLRETQY
TRBV6-5 | many | ASSWGGETQY
TRBV18 | many | ASSPPGTGSYEQY
TRBV19 | few | ASSPWSSLGGELF
TRBV5-1 | - | ASSLNNQYTSTDTQY
TRBV7-3 | many | ASSLIAGTGYNEQF
TRBV20-1 | - | SARAGTPQETQY
TRBV23-1 | few | ASSPSDRSTRQY
TRBV3-1 | - | ASSTSPGLAGGSTDTQY
TRBV5-1 | - | ASSLGPSGSGTGELF
TRBV20-1 | many | SVRDTGWTDTQY
TRBV3-1 | - | ASSQFKGTANEKLF
TRBV10-2 | many | ASSETSTGTGSGYT
TRBV20-1 | many | SALLAGAANNEQF
TRBV7-3 | many | ASSLSLGGGNEQF
TRBV28 | - | ASTDRAAGYT
TRBV7-9 | many | ASSSRTNYGYT
TRBV7-3 | many | ASSLTSGAGADTQY
TRBV12-3/TRBV12-4 | many | ASRPPGARNYGYT
TRBV6-5 | many | ASRSGQGAYNEQF
TRBV5-6 | many | ASSLGQQSHNEQF
TRBV3-1 | - | ASSQAGTAYSPLH
TRBV20-1 | many | SAREIHPHGYT
TRBV2 | many | ASTPGLAGVGEQF
TRBV3-1 | few | ASSSGPLEAF
TRBV28 | many | ASSLGPGGREKLF
TRBV9 | - | ASSPTVGQGRETQY
TRBV29-1 | many | SVVGRSSGGYT
TRBV29-1 | many | SVTFRAGFNEQF